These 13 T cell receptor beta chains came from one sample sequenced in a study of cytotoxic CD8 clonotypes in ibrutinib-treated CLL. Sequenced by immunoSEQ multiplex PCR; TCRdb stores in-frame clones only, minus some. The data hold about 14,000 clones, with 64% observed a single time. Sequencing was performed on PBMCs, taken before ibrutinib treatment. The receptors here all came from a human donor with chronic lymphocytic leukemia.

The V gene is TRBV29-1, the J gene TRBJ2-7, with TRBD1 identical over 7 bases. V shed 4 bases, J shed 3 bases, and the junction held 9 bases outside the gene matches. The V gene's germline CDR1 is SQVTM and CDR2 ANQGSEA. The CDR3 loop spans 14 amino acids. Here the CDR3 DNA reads TGCAGCGTTGTCCTTATAGACAGGGTCTACGAGCAGTACTTC. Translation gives CSVVLIDRVYEQYF.

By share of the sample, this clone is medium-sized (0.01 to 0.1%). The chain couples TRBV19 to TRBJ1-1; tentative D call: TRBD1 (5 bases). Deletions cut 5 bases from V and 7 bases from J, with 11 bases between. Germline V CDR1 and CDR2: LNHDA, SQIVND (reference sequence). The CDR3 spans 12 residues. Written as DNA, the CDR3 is TGTGCCAGTAGTCGGGACGGTTTTGAAGCTTTCTTT. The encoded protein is CASSRDGFEAFF.

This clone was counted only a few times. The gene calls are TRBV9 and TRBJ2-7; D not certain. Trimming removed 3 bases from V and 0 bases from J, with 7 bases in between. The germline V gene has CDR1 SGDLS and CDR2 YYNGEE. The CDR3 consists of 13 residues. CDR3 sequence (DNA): TGTGCCAGCAGCGGGACCAACTCCTACGAGCAGTACTTC. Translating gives CASSGTNSYEQYF.

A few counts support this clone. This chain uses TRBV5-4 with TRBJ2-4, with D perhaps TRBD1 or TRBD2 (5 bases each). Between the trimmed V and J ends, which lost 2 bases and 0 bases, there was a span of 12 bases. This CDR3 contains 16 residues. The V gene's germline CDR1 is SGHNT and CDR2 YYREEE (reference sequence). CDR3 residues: CASSLDPGTAKNIQYF. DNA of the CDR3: TGTGCCAGCAGCTTAGACCCAGGGACAGCCAAAAACATTCAGTACTTC.

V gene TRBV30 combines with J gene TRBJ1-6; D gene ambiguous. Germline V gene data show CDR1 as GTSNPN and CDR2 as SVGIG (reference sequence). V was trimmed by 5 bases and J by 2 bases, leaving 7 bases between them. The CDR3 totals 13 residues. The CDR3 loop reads CAWDKTYNSPLHF. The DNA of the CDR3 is TGTGCCTGGGACAAGACCTATAATTCACCCCTCCACTTT.

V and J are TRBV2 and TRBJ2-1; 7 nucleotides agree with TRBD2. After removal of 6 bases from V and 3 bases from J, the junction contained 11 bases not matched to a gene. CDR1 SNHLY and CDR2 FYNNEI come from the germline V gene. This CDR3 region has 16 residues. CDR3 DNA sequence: TGTGCCAGCAGGCACTCGGGGGGTCCGGGCTACAATGAGCAGTTCTTC. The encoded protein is CASRHSGGPGYNEQFF.

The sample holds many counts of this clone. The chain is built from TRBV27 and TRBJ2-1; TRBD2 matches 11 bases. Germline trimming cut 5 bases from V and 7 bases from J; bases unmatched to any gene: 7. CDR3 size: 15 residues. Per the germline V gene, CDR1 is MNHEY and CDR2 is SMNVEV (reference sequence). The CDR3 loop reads CASSTPSGGWNEQFF. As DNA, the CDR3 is TGTGCCAGCAGTACCCCTAGCGGGGGGTGGAATGAGCAGTTCTTC.

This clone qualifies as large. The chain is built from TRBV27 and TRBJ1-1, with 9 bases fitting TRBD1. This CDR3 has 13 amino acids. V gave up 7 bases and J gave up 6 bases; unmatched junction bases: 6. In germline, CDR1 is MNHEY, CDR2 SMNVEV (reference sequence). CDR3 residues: CASKGTGQAEAFF. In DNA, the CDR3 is TGTGCCAGCAAAGGGACAGGGCAGGCTGAAGCTTTCTTT.

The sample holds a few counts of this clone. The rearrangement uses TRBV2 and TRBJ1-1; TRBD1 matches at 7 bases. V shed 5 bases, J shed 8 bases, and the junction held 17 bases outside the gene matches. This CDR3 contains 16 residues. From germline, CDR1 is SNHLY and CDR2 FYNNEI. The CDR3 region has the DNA TGTGCCAGCAGTTCTCCCTATGGGGGAGGGGGCTTGGAAGCTTTCTTT. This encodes CASSSPYGGGGLEAFF.

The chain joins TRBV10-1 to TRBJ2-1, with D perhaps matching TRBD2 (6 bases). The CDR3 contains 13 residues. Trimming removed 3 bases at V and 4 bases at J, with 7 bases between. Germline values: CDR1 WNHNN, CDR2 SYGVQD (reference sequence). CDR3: CASSEGTYNEQFF. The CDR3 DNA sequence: TGCGCCAGCAGTGAAGGGACTTACAATGAGCAGTTCTTC.

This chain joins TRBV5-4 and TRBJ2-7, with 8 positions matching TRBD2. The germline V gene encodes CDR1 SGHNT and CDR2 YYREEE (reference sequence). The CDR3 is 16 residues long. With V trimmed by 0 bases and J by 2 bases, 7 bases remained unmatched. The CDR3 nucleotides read TGTGCCAGCAGCTTGGGGTCGGGACTAGAGACCTACGAGCAGTACTTC. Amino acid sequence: CASSLGSGLETYEQYF.

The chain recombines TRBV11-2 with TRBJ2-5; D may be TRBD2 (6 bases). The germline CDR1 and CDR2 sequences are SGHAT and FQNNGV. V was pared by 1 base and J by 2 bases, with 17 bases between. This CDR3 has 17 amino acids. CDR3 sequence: CASSLASGRQGQETQYF. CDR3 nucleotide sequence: TGTGCCAGCAGCTTAGCAAGCGGGCGGCAGGGTCAAGAGACCCAGTACTTC.

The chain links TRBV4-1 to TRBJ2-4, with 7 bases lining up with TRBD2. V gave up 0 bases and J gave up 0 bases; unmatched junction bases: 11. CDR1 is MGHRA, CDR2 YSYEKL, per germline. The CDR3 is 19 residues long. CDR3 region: CASSQEWASGPLAKNIQYF. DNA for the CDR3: TGCGCCAGCAGCCAAGAATGGGCTAGCGGACCCCTAGCCAAAAACATTCAGTACTTC.